Detailed here is one T cell receptor (beta chain). What it binds is not known. Deletions cut 5 bases from V and 2 bases from J, with 13 bases between. CDR1 GTSNPN and CDR2 SVGIG come from the germline V gene (reference sequence). This CDR3 contains 13 residues. This table comes from immunoSEQ multiplex PCR, and its TCRdb copy is limited to in-frame clones, with some not included. The data hold approximately 2.4 million clones, with approximately 96% observed a single time. The data are from a study of shared clonotypes between healthy human individuals. Looking at the study overall: Every donor yielded three CD4 naive, three CD4 memory, two CD8 naive and one CD8 memory plate. Study outcomes and limitations: Generally, naive subsets came out with larger estimated richness than memory subsets.

This sequence originates from a young man in good health. Material for sequencing was naive CD4+ T cells sorted from blood. The subset: CD45RA+ positively selected. The chain employs TRBV30 and TRBJ2-7, with D tentatively TRBD1 (5 bases). CDR3: CAWASGSPYEQYF. In DNA, the CDR3 is TGTGCCTGGGCTTCAGGGTCCCCCTACGAGCAGTACTTC.